What follows are 9 T cell receptor beta chains derived from one specimen sequenced in a study of T cells in localized non-small cell lung cancer. Profiling relied on immunoSEQ multiplex PCR, and the TCRdb table lists in-frame clones only, not all of them. This table holds 45,000 to 60,000 clones, roughly 85% found once. The material was peripheral blood, obtained before any cancer treatment. The receptors were sampled from a woman aged 35 to 70 with stage I lung adenocarcinoma.

The J gene is TRBJ1-1, the V gene TRBV10-3; D is perhaps TRBD1 (5 bases). The CDR3 consists of 14 residues. The germline CDR1 and CDR2 sequences are ENHRY and SYGVKD. Trimming removed 7 bases at V and 3 bases at J, with 15 bases between. CDR3: CAIKITGRDTEAFF. In DNA form, the CDR3 reads TGTGCCATCAAAATAACAGGTCGGGACACTGAAGCTTTCTTT.

The V and J genes are TRBV5-1 and TRBJ1-2; TRBD1 might be the D (5 bases). CDR1 and CDR2 (germline): SGHRS, YFSETQ. This CDR3 comprises 14 residues. Trimming stripped 5 bases from V and 6 bases from J, with 17 bases between. The chain's CDR3 is CASSPRLPGHGYTF. The CDR3 coding sequence is TGCGCCAGCAGTCCTAGACTCCCGGGACATGGCTACACCTTC.

The CDR3 spells CASSRTSGSEQFF. DNA for the CDR3: TGTGCCAGCAGCCGGACTAGCGGGAGTGAGCAGTTCTTC. The J gene is TRBJ2-1, the V gene TRBV7-9, with 13 bases aligning to TRBD2. Germline CDR1 reads SEHNR; CDR2 reads FQNEAQ (reference sequence). This CDR3 contains 13 residues. Trimming at V came to 5 bases and at J to 9 bases, leaving 1 base not matched to a gene.

This chain links TRBV19 with TRBJ2-3; 9 nucleotides line up with TRBD2. There are 15 residues in the CDR3. The ends lost 2 bases at V and 2 bases at J; junction bases unmatched: 2. Germline V gives CDR1 LNHDA, CDR2 SQIVND (reference sequence). The CDR3, as DNA: TGTGCCAGTAGTATACCTAGCGGGGACACAGATACGCAGTATTTT. Translating gives CASSIPSGDTDTQYF.

The V gene is TRBV11-3, the J gene TRBJ1-6, with 10 bases fitting TRBD1. CDR1 and CDR2 from the germline V gene are SGHNT and YENEEA. CDR3 length: 15 residues. Trimming cost V 3 bases and J 7 bases; bases outside gene matches: 3. CDR3 region: CASSFSGQGNSPLHF. In nucleotides, the CDR3 is TGTGCCAGCAGCTTCTCGGGACAGGGGAATTCACCCCTCCACTTT.

This chain uses TRBV5-4 with TRBJ1-6; D is perhaps TRBD1 (6 bases). Trimming took 1 base from V and 4 from J, leaving 18 bases between them. The V gene's germline CDR1 is SGHNT and CDR2 YYREEE (reference sequence). There are 18 residues in the CDR3. The CDR3, as DNA: TGTGCCAGCAGCTTGAGCGGCAGGGGCATTCCATATAATTCACCCCTCCACTTT. This gives the protein CASSLSGRGIPYNSPLHF.

The chain carries TRBV5-6 and TRBJ2-3, with TRBD2 matching over 11 bases. The CDR3 is made up of 16 amino acids. V gave up 2 bases and J gave up 2 bases; unmatched junction bases: 4. The germline V gene encodes CDR1 SGHDT and CDR2 YYEEEE. The CDR3 DNA reads TGTGCCAGCAGCTTTGCTAGCGGGGGGTACACAGATACGCAGTATTTT. Protein product: CASSFASGGYTDTQYF.

V is TRBV10-3 and J is TRBJ1-2; D uncertain. Trimming left V 3 bases short and J 4 bases short, with 3 bases between. This CDR3 contains 11 residues. CDR1 and CDR2 from the germline V gene are ENHRY and SYGVKD. CDR3 nucleotides: TGTGCCATCAGTGATGTCTATGGCTACACCTTC. Encoded protein: CAISDVYGYTF.

This rearrangement joins TRBV7-2 to TRBJ1-5; the D is unclear. V lost 0 bases, J lost 3 bases, and 9 bases lay in between. Germline V gene data show CDR1 as SGHTA and CDR2 as FQGNSA. The CDR3 covers 15 residues. The CDR3 spells CASSLAGNDNQPQHF. The CDR3 nucleotides read TGTGCCAGCAGCTTAGCGGGAAATGACAATCAGCCCCAGCATTTT.